The rows below give T cell receptor beta chains drawn from one sample of a study of blood T cell repertoires in COVID-19. The table came from immunoSEQ multiplex PCR; TCRdb's copy has only in-frame clones and leaves some out. Of some 65,000 clones detected, approximately 86% appear once; the ten largest clones hold 16%. Sequencing was performed on peripheral blood. The receptor source for this set is a man aged 40-49 years with COVID-19, enrolled during active disease. The CDR3 runs from the conserved cysteine through the conserved F or W. Fields, in order: V gene, J gene, clone size, CDR3 length, D gene, CDR3 DNA, CDR3 protein. A D gene is named only where the DNA matches it firmly. Part of the rows lack a size; the others show once, few, many or a class for expanded clones.

>TRBV15|TRBJ1-5|.|17|TRBD1
TGTGCCACCAGGGGGACAGGGCTGGAGGATAGCAATCAGCCCCAGCATTTT
CATRGTGLEDSNQPQHF
>TRBV5-8|TRBJ1-4|.|14|.
TGTGCCAGCAGCCGGACATATGAAGGTGAAAAACTGTTTTTT
CASSRTYEGEKLFF
>TRBV5-4|TRBJ1-1|once|15|.
TGTGCCAGCAGCTTGGTTGGCGGACTAAACGCTGAAGCTTTCTTT
CASSLVGGLNAEAFF
>TRBV15|TRBJ2-7|.|14|.
TGTGCCACCAGCAGAGGGGGGGACTTCTACGAGCAGTACTTC
CATSRGGDFYEQYF
>TRBV29-1|TRBJ1-2|.|14|.
TGCAGCGTAGCCATACATGGCGGGAGCTATGGCTACACCTTC
CSVAIHGGSYGYTF
>TRBV7-2|TRBJ2-1|.|16|TRBD2
TGTGCCAGCAGCCTCATAAGCGGGGGGGTCTACAATGAGCAGTTCTTC
CASSLISGGVYNEQFF
>TRBV19|TRBJ2-7|.|15|.
.
CASSTVGPGAYEQYF
>TRBV3-1/TRBV3-2|TRBJ2-5|.|16|TRBD2
TGTGCCAGCAGCCGTAGCGGGGGGGCCCGGTGGGAGACCCAGTACTTC
CASSRSGGARWETQYF
>TRBV5-4|TRBJ2-3|.|14|.
TGTGCCAGCAGCTTGGACAGGAGCACAGATACGCAGTATTTT
CASSLDRSTDTQYF
>TRBV6-5|TRBJ2-2|.|14|.
TGTGCCAGCCTCAGCGGATCAAGCACCGGGGAGCTGTTTTTT
CASLSGSSTGELFF
>TRBV10-3|TRBJ1-2|.|13|.
TGTGCCATCAGTGAGGGAGGTTACGGTGGCTACACCTTC
CAISEGGYGGYTF
>TRBV5-5|TRBJ2-1|.|13|.
TGTGCCAGCAGCCAGGTAGGATACAATGAGCAGTTCTTC
CASSQVGYNEQFF
>TRBV10-1|TRBJ2-2|.|15|.
TGCGCCAGCAGGTCTCCAGGACACAACACCGGGGAGCTGTTTTTT
CASRSPGHNTGELFF
>TRBV5-1|TRBJ2-2|once|15|TRBD1
TGCGCCAGCAGCTTAGGACAGGGAGGCACCGGGGAGCTGTTTTTT
CASSLGQGGTGELFF
>TRBV19|TRBJ2-2|.|18|TRBD2
TGTGCCAGTAGTATTGTCAGGGTAGCGGGGGGGCGGACCGGGGAGCTGTTTTTT
CASSIVRVAGGRTGELFF
>TRBV30|TRBJ1-5|.|18|.
TGTGCCTGGAGGGCCCTCCGTGGACACCTAAATAGCAATCAGCCCCAGCATTTT
CAWRALRGHLNSNQPQHF
>TRBV12-1|TRBJ1-2|few|17|.
TGTGCCAGCAGCGCCAATGACAGGGACCTTAGGAACTATGGCTACACCTTC
CASSANDRDLRNYGYTF
>TRBV9|TRBJ2-1|.|14|TRBD2
TGTGCCAGCAGCCGGACTAGCGGGGGTAATGAGCAGTTCTTC
CASSRTSGGNEQFF
>TRBV5-1|TRBJ2-1|.|15|TRBD1
TGCGCCAGCAGCTCTACAGGGGGGAAGGAGGATGAGCAGTTCTTC
CASSSTGGKEDEQFF
>TRBV6-5|TRBJ2-7|.|13|TRBD1
TGTGCCAGCAATGGACAGGGCGTGGGGGAGCAGTACTTC
CASNGQGVGEQYF
>TRBV5-4|TRBJ2-2|few|15|TRBD1
TGTGCCAGCAGCTTGGGACAGGGTAACACCGGGGAGCTGTTTTTT
CASSLGQGNTGELFF
>TRBV2|TRBJ2-1|.|14|TRBD1
TGTGCCGGGACAGGGGGCGCCGCTGTGGATGAGCAGTTCTTC
CAGTGGAAVDEQFF
>TRBV6-1|TRBJ2-7|.|14|.
TGTGCCAGCAGTGAAATACTAGATACCTACGAGCAGTACTTC
CASSEILDTYEQYF
>TRBV19|TRBJ1-3|.|13|TRBD1
TGTGCCAGTAGTCGGACAGGAGGAAACACCATATATTTT
CASSRTGGNTIYF
>TRBV5-3|TRBJ1-1|once|13|TRBD1
TGTGCCGGGCCGACAGGGATGAACACTGAAGCTTTCTTT
CAGPTGMNTEAFF
>TRBV18|TRBJ2-3|once|17|TRBD2
TGTGCCAGCTCACCAATCGCAGCGGGGGGAAGCACAGATACGCAGTATTTT
CASSPIAAGGSTDTQYF
>TRBV28|TRBJ1-2|.|13|.
TGTGCCAGCAGTTTAGAAGCACTCTATGGCTACACCTTC
CASSLEALYGYTF
>TRBV10-3|TRBJ1-2|.|16|.
TGTGCCATCAGTGTGTCAGACCAGACTCAGCTCTATGGCTACACCTTC
CAISVSDQTQLYGYTF
>TRBV28|TRBJ1-6|.|14|.
TGTGCCAGCAGTTTGTTGATAAGGGGTTCACCCCTCCACTTT
CASSLLIRGSPLHF
>TRBV5-1|TRBJ1-1|.|14|TRBD1
TGCGCCAGCAAAACCGGGACAGGGATCCCTGAAGCTTTCTTT
CASKTGTGIPEAFF
>TRBV6-1|TRBJ2-5|.|13|.
TGTGCCAGCAGTGACCAAGCCGGGGAGACCCAGTACTTC
CASSDQAGETQYF
>TRBV30|TRBJ1-5|.|16|.
TGTGCCTGGAGTTTCGGGGGGTGGGATAGCAATCAGCCCCAGCATTTT
CAWSFGGWDSNQPQHF
>TRBV27|TRBJ2-1|.|16|TRBD2
TGTGCCAGCAGTCCCAAGCTAGCGGGGGGTTACAATGAGCAGTTCTTC
CASSPKLAGGYNEQFF
>TRBV29-1|TRBJ2-7|.|13|TRBD1
TGCAGCGTTGCCCGACAGGGATCCGGCGAGCAGTACTTC
CSVARQGSGEQYF
>TRBV7-2|TRBJ1-4|.|14|.
TGTGCCAGCAGCACCTACGCAGGGGTCGAAAAACTGTTTTTT
CASSTYAGVEKLFF